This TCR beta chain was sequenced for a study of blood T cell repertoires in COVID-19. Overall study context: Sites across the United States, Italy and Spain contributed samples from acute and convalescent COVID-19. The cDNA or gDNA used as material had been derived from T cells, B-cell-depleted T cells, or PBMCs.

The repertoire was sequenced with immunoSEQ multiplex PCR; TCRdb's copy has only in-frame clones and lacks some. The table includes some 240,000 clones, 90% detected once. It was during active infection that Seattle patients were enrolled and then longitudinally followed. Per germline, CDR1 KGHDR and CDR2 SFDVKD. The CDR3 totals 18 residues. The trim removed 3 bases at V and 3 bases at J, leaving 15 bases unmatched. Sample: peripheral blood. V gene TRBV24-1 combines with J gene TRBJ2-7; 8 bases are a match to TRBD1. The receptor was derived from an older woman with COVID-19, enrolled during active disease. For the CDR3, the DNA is TGTGCCACCAGTGATCGAGGTAGGGGACAGGAGACTTACTACGAGCAGTACTTC. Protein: CATSDRGRGQETYYEQYF.